This T cell receptor beta chain was found in a study of B cell selection in AIRE deficiency. Sorting defined conventional CD4 T cells as CD4+CD127+. The germline gives CDR1 LNHDA, CDR2 SQIVND (reference sequence). V lost 3 bases, J lost 6 bases, and 11 bases lay in between. This CDR3 contains 13 residues. Only in-frame clones appear in the TCRdb table, and some are missing; sequencing was by immunoSEQ multiplex PCR. Of roughly 23,000 clones in the sample, about 95% were seen once. The V gene is TRBV19, the J gene TRBJ1-2, with D possibly matching TRBD1 (6 bases). The TCR comes from a human donor in good health. Sequencing was carried out using CD4+CD127+ conventional T cells sorted from PBMCs. The chain's CDR3 is CASSITGSNGYTF. CDR3 in DNA: TGTGCCAGTAGTATCACAGGGTCAAATGGCTACACCTTC. Supplemented by reference TRBV19 and TRBJ1-2, the full variable domain reads DGGITQSPKYLFRKEGQNVTLSCEQNLNHDAMYWYRQDPGQGLRLIYYSQIVNDFQKGDIAEGYSVSREKKESFPLTVTSAQKNPTAFYLCASSITGSNGYTFGSGTRLTVV.